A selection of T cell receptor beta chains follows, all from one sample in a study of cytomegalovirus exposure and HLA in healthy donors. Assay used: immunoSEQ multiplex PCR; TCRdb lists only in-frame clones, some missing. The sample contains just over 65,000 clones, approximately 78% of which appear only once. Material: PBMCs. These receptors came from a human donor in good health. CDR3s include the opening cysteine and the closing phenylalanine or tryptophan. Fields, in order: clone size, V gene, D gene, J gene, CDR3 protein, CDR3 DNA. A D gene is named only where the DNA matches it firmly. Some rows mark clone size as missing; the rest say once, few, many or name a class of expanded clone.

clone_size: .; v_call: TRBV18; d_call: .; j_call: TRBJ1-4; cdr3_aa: CASSPGANEKLFF; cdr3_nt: TGTGCCAGCTCACCAGGGGCAAATGAAAAACTGTTTTTT
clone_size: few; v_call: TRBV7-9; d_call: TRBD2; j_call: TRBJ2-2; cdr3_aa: CASSPTSGASTGELFF; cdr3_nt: TGTGCCAGCAGCCCCACTAGCGGGGCCTCCACCGGGGAGCTGTTTTTT
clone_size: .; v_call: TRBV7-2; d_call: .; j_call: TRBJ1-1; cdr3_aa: CASSLGYGSTEAFF; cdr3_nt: TGTGCCAGCAGCTTAGGATACGGGAGTACTGAAGCTTTCTTT
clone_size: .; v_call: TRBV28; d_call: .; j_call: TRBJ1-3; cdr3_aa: CASRGGQSGNTIYF; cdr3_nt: TGTGCCAGCAGGGGTGGACAGTCTGGAAACACCATATATTTT
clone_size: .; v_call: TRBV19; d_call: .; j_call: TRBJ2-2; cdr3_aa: CASTRGAGGGELFF; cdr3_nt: TGTGCCAGTACCCGGGGGGCCGGGGGCGGGGAGCTGTTTTTT
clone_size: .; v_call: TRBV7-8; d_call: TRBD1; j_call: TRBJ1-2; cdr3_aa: CASSLATGGYGYTF; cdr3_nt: TGTGCCAGCAGCTTAGCGACAGGGGGCTATGGCTACACCTTC
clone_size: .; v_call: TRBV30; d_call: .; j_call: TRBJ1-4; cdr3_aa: CAWAPGFTNEKLFF; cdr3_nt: TGTGCCTGGGCACCAGGGTTTACTAATGAAAAACTGTTTTTT
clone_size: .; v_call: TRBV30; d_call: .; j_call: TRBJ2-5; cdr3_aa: CACKQGGGETQYF; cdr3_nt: TGTGCCTGTAAACAGGGTGGGGGTGAGACCCAGTACTTC
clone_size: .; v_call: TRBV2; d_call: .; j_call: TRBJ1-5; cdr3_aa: CASSVRRGHQPQHF; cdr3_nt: TGTGCCAGCAGTGTTAGGCGGGGACATCAGCCCCAGCATTTT
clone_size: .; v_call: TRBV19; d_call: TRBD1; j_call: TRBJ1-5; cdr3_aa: CASTLGQGLNQPQHF; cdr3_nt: TGTGCCAGTACCCTTGGACAGGGTCTCAATCAGCCCCAGCATTTT
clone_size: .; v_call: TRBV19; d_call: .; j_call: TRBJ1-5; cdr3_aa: CASSRPVGNRGYQPQHF; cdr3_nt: TGTGCCAGTAGTAGACCGGTGGGTAACAGAGGGTATCAGCCCCAGCATTTT
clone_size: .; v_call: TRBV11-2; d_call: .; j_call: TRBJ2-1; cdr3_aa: CASSPRPSEQFF; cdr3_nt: TGTGCCAGCAGCCCCCGTCCCAGTGAGCAGTTCTTC
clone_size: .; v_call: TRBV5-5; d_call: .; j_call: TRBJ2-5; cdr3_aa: CASSHVVQETQYF; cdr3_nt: TGTGCCAGCAGCCACGTAGTCCAAGAGACCCAGTACTTC
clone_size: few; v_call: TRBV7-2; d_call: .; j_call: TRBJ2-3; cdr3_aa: CASSPGSGPTDTQYF; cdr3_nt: TGTGCCAGCAGCCCGGGCAGCGGGCCGACAGATACGCAGTATTTT
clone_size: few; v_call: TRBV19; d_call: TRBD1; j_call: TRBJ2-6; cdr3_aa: CASRTRTGQSGANVLTF; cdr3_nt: TGTGCCAGTAGGACCAGGACAGGGCAGTCTGGGGCCAACGTCCTGACTTTC
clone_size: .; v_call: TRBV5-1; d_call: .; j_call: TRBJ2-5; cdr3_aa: CASSLAAGGRETQYF; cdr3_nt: TGCGCCAGCAGCTTGGCCGCAGGAGGACGAGAGACCCAGTACTTC
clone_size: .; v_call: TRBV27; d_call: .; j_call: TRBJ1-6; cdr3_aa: CASSLWGGAGDSPLHF; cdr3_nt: TGTGCCAGCAGTTTATGGGGTGGGGCAGGGGATTCACCCCTCCACTTT
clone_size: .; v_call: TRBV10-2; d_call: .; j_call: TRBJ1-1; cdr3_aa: CASTFKGGRDTEAFF; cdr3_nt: TGCGCCAGCACGTTCAAGGGAGGGAGAGACACTGAAGCTTTCTTT
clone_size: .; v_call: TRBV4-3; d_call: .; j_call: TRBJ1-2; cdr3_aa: CASSQDRPNYGYTF; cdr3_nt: TGCGCCAGCAGCCAAGACAGGCCGAACTATGGCTACACCTTC
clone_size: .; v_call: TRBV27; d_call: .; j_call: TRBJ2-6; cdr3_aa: CASSLSLSGANVLTF; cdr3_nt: TGTGCCAGCAGTTTGTCCCTCTCTGGGGCCAACGTCCTGACTTTC
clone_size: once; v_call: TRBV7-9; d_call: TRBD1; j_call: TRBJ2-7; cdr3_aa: CASSFQQGFVEQYF; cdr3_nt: TGTGCCAGCAGCTTTCAACAGGGGTTCGTCGAGCAGTACTTC
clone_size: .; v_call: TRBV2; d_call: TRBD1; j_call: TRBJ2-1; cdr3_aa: CASSLTGATRLSYNEQFF; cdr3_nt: TGTGCCAGCAGTCTGACAGGGGCGACCAGACTTTCTTACAATGAGCAGTTCTTC
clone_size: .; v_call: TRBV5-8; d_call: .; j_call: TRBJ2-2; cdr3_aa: CASSFSYSFMTGELFF; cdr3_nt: TGTGCCAGCAGCTTTTCCTACTCCTTCATGACCGGGGAGCTGTTTTTT
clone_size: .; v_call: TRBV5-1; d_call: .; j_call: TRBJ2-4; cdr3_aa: CASSLSTAPGNIQYF; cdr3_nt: TGCGCCAGCAGCTTATCGACAGCCCCGGGTAACATTCAGTACTTC
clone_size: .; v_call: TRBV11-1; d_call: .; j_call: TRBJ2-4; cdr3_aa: CASSRRQVNIQYF; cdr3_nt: TGTGCCAGCAGCCGGAGGCAAGTAAACATTCAGTACTTC
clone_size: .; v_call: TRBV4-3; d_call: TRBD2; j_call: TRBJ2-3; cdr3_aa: CASSQDLGAGGDTQYF; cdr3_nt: TGCGCCAGCAGCCAAGATCTAGGAGCGGGAGGAGATACGCAGTATTTT
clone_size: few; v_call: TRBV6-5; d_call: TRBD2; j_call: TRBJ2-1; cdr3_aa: CASARGGLSEQFF; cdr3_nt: TGTGCCAGCGCCCGGGGGGGCCTTAGTGAGCAGTTCTTC
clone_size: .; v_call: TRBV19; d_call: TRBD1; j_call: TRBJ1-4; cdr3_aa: CACRGTNEKLFF; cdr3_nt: TGTGCCTGCAGGGGGACTAATGAAAAACTGTTTTTT
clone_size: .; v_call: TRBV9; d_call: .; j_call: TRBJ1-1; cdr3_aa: CASSVALMGAGDTEAFF; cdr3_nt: TGTGCCAGCAGCGTAGCCCTCATGGGGGCAGGGGACACTGAAGCTTTCTTT
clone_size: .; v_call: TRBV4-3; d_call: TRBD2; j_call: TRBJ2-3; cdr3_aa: CASSQSGFGGGATPVTQYF; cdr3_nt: TGCGCCAGCAGCCAATCTGGCTTTGGGGGGGGAGCCACCCCAGTTACGCAGTATTTT
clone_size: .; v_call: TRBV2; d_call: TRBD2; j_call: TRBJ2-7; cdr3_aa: CASSYPTSGGPREQYF; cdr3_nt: TGTGCCAGCAGTTACCCGACTAGCGGGGGCCCCCGCGAGCAGTACTTC
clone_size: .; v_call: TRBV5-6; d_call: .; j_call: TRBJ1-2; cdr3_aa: CASSLKRGNYGYTF; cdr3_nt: TGTGCCAGCAGCTTGAAGAGGGGGAACTATGGCTACACCTTC
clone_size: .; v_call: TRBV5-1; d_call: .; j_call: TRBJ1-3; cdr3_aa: CASSLYQGTGNTIYF; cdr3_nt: TGCGCCAGCAGCTTATACCAGGGGACGGGAAACACCATATATTTT
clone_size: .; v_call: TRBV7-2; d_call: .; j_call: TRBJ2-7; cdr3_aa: CASSLERGKFYEQYF; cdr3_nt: TGTGCCAGCAGCTTAGAGCGCGGGAAATTCTACGAGCAGTACTTC
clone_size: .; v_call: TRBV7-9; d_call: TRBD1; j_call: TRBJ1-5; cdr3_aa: CASSSDRAWGIGNQPQHF; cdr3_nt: TGTGCCAGCAGCTCGGACAGGGCTTGGGGCATTGGCAATCAGCCCCAGCATTTT
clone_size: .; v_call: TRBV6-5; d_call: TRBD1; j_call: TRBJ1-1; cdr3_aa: CASSRQGENTEAFF; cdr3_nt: TGTGCCAGCAGTCGACAGGGGGAGAACACTGAAGCTTTCTTT
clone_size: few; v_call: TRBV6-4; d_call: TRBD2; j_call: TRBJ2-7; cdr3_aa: CASSASGGAGYEQYF; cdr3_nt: TGTGCCAGCAGTGCCAGCGGGGGGGCAGGCTACGAGCAGTACTTC
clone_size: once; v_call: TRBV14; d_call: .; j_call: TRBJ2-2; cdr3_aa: CASSPTGTGELFF; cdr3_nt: TGTGCCAGCAGCCCTACGGGAACCGGGGAGCTGTTTTTT
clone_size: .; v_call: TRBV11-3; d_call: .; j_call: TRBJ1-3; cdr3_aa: CASSLDGDSSSGNTIYF; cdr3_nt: TGTGCCAGCAGCTTAGATGGAGATTCCAGCTCTGGAAACACCATATATTTT
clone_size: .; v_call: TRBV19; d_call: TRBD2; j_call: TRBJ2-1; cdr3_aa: CASSPQDSGGADEQFF; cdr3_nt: TGTGCCAGTAGTCCCCAGGATAGCGGGGGGGCGGATGAGCAGTTCTTC
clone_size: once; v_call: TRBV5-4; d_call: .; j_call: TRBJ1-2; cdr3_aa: CASSTPRDSNYGYTF; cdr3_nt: TGTGCCAGCAGCACTCCACGCGACAGCAACTATGGCTACACCTTC